A selection of T cell receptor beta chains follows, all from one sample in a study of blood T cell repertoires in COVID-19. The repertoire was sequenced with immunoSEQ multiplex PCR; TCRdb's copy has only in-frame clones and lacks some. The data show under 85,000 clones, 84% seen once. The material sequenced was peripheral blood. The receptors here all came from a man in his fifties or sixties with acute or convalescent COVID-19. Each CDR3 is given with its conserved first and last residue. Fields, in order: clone size, J gene, V gene, D gene, CDR3 DNA, CDR3 protein. The D gene is left open where the match is weak. Where a row states a size, it is once, few, many or the class of an expanded clone; other rows omit it.

clone_size: NA; j_call: TRBJ2-3; v_call: TRBV14; d_call: TRBD2; cdr3_nt: TGTGCCAGCAGCCCCCGGACTAGCGGGAGTCCTAGCACAGATACGCAGTATTTT; cdr3_aa: CASSPRTSGSPSTDTQYF
clone_size: NA; j_call: TRBJ1-5; v_call: TRBV29-1; d_call: NA; cdr3_nt: TGCAGCGTTGGGCCGGGTATGGGTCAGCCCCAGCATTTT; cdr3_aa: CSVGPGMGQPQHF
clone_size: few; j_call: TRBJ1-5; v_call: TRBV19; d_call: NA; cdr3_nt: TGTGCCACCCACAGGGACGCGAATGGCAATCAGCCCCAGCATTTT; cdr3_aa: CATHRDANGNQPQHF
clone_size: once; j_call: TRBJ2-7; v_call: TRBV2; d_call: NA; cdr3_nt: TGTGCCAGCAGTGAAGAGTACAGCTCCTACGAGCAGTACTTC; cdr3_aa: CASSEEYSSYEQYF
clone_size: NA; j_call: TRBJ1-1; v_call: TRBV7-2; d_call: NA; cdr3_nt: TGTGCCAGCAGCTCATGGGGAGGGAACACTGAAGCTTTCTTT; cdr3_aa: CASSSWGGNTEAFF
clone_size: NA; j_call: TRBJ1-5; v_call: TRBV6-5; d_call: NA; cdr3_nt: TGTGCCAGCAGTCTAAACGGGGGTGAACAGCCCCAGCATTTT; cdr3_aa: CASSLNGGEQPQHF
clone_size: once; j_call: TRBJ2-1; v_call: TRBV11-2; d_call: TRBD1; cdr3_nt: TGTGCCAGCAGCTTATATCAGGGGGCTTCCTACAATGAGCAGTTCTTC; cdr3_aa: CASSLYQGASYNEQFF
clone_size: NA; j_call: TRBJ1-4; v_call: TRBV6-5; d_call: NA; cdr3_nt: TGTGCCAGCAGTTACGCGGGACCTGGGGGGATTGAAAAACTGTTTTTT; cdr3_aa: CASSYAGPGGIEKLFF
clone_size: NA; j_call: TRBJ1-5; v_call: TRBV29-1; d_call: NA; cdr3_nt: TGCAGCGTGGCAGACGGACTCCTAGGAAATCAGCCCCAGCATTTT; cdr3_aa: CSVADGLLGNQPQHF
clone_size: NA; j_call: TRBJ2-1; v_call: TRBV24-1; d_call: TRBD2; cdr3_nt: TGTGCCACCCGGGGCGGGAGAAATGAGCAGTTCTTC; cdr3_aa: CATRGGRNEQFF